The sample holds many counts of the clone carrying this TCR beta chain. Its antigen is as yet unknown. These data belong to a study of T cells in Graves' hyperthyroidism and ophthalmopathy. Clinical symptoms, serum thyroxine, TRAb, thyroid ultrasound and orbital computed tomography informed diagnoses. RNA transcripts served as the template for amplifying TCR beta CDR3 regions. An initial round of RT-PCR targeting the TCR CDR3 relied on the HTBI primer set. TCRdb analysed the multiplex PCR reads with MiXCR anew, one entry per CDR3 protein. The sample includes about 400,000 distinct CDR3 sequences, around 15% seen only once; the top ten take 25% to 30%. The CDR3 has 12 residues. The V end was cut by 5 bases, the J end by 9 bases, with 13 bases between. The germline V gene encodes CDR1 SNHLY and CDR2 FYNNEI. Study-wide results and limits: It was a median approximately six months before onset that the model predicted ophthalmopathy.

The rearrangement joins TRBV2 to TRBJ1-1, with a possible D match to TRBD1 (5 bases). Sample: blood. The sequence was obtained from a man over 45 with Graves' ophthalmopathy. In DNA form, the CDR3 reads TGTGCCAGCAGTTTATTGACAGCGAAAGCTTTCTTT. Encoded protein: CASSLLTAKAFF. Variable domain in full (rest from reference TRBV2 and TRBJ1-1): EPEVTQTPSHQVTQMGQEVILRCVPISNHLYFYWYRQILGQKVEFLVSFYNNEISEKSEIFDDQFSVERPDGSNFTLKIRSTKLEDSAMYFCASSLLTAKAFFGQGTRLTVV.